The 25 T cell receptor beta chains below were found in one sample sequenced in a study of shared clonotypes between healthy human individuals. TCRdb's table, derived via immunoSEQ multiplex PCR, lists solely in-frame clones and lacks some. The sample yields some 1,600,000 clones, approximately 98% seen once. The sequenced sample consisted of naive CD4+ T cells sorted from blood. Specified subset: CD45RA+ positively selected. The receptors were gathered from a man younger than 45 in good health.

Comment on this clone: The same CDR3 is also encoded by other DNA sequences in this sample. V usage is TRBV10-2 and J usage is TRBJ1-5, with D unclear. This CDR3 is 12 amino acids long. The V gene's germline CDR1 is WSHSY and CDR2 SAAADI. V was clipped by 0 bases and J by 6 bases, with 3 bases between them. The chain's CDR3 is CASSESGQPQHF. The DNA of the CDR3 is TGCGCCAGCAGTGAGTCTGGTCAGCCCCAGCATTTT.

The CDR3 here is CASSPAGLSSYEQYF. CDR3 nucleotides: TGCGCCAGCAGCCCAGCGGGATTAAGCTCCTACGAGCAGTACTTC. The chain has TRBV5-1 and TRBJ2-7; 7 nucleotides agree with TRBD2. CDR1 is SGHRS and CDR2 is YFSETQ in the germline V gene. V lost 4 bases and J lost 0; bases outside the gene matches: 7. This CDR3 region has 15 residues.

J is TRBJ1-1 and V is TRBV5-4; no reliable D call. This CDR3 is 14 amino acids long. The V gene's germline CDR1 is SGHNT and CDR2 YYREEE (reference sequence). Between the trimmed V and J ends, which lost 4 bases and 5 bases, there was a span of 15 bases. CDR3: CASSPGPKGTEAFF. CDR3 bases: TGTGCCAGCAGCCCCGGCCCCAAGGGAACTGAAGCTTTCTTT.

The DNA of the CDR3 is TGTGCCAGCTCAGTCCTCGGGACAGGGGGCGAGCAGTACTTC. This codes for CASSVLGTGGEQYF. The chain employs TRBV18 and TRBJ2-7; TRBD1 matches at 11 bases. There are 14 residues in the CDR3. The V gene's germline CDR1 is KGHSH and CDR2 LQKENI. V dropped 5 bases and J dropped 6; count of bases not matched to a gene: 6. The whole variable domain, remainder taken from reference TRBV18 and TRBJ2-7, is NAGVMQNPRHLVRRRGQEARLRCSPMKGHSHVYWYRQLPEEGLKFMVYLQKENIIDESGMPKERFSAEFPKEGPSILRIQQVVRGDSAAYFCASSVLGTGGEQYFGPGTRLTVT.

This sequence joins TRBV15 and TRBJ2-3; tentatively, D is TRBD2 (6 bases). The length of the CDR3 is 16 residues. Germline V gene lookup returns CDR1 LNHNV and CDR2 YYDKDF (reference sequence). The germline V and J ends were trimmed by 4 bases and 0 bases, with 14 bases remaining between them. This CDR3 is CATSIGRGTSTDTQYF. The CDR3 DNA sequence: TGTGCCACCAGCATCGGGCGGGGAACTAGCACAGATACGCAGTATTTT. Drawing the rest from reference TRBV15 and TRBJ2-3, the complete variable domain is DAMVIQNPRYQVTQFGKPVTLSCSQTLNHNVMYWYQQKSSQAPKLLFHYYDKDFNNEADTPDNFQSRRPNTSFCFLDIRSPGLGDTAMYLCATSIGRGTSTDTQYFGPGTRLTVL.

CDR3 protein: CASSAGTSGEGEQFF. The CDR3 DNA reads TGTGCCAGCAGCGCCGGGACTAGCGGGGAGGGCGAGCAGTTCTTC. The chain recombines TRBV9 with TRBJ2-1; 13 bases are shared with TRBD2. This CDR3 is built from 15 residues. Germline values: CDR1 SGDLS, CDR2 YYNGEE. The J segment lost 10 bases and the V segment lost 3 bases, leaving 7 bases of the junction unmatched.

The DNA of the CDR3 is TGTGCCAGCAGCCATTTGGAGCCCCCTGGAGATGAGCAGTTCTTC. It yields the protein CASSHLEPPGDEQFF. This chain uses TRBV6-5 with TRBJ2-1; D not certain. Germline CDR1 is MNHEY and CDR2 is SVGAGI. V dropped 6 bases and J dropped 8 bases, with 20 bases sitting between them. The CDR3 has 15 residues.

The chain is built from TRBV27 and TRBJ1-3; D is uncertain. V was trimmed by 10 bases and J by 0 bases, leaving 13 bases between them. This CDR3 region has 14 residues. Germline CDR1 and CDR2: MNHEY and SMNVEV (reference sequence). Here the CDR3 reads CATRPGFSGNTIYF. In DNA, the CDR3 is TGTGCCACCCGGCCGGGGTTCTCTGGAAACACCATATATTTT.

The chain combines TRBV29-1 with TRBJ2-3, with 11 bases aligning to TRBD2. Per germline, CDR1 SQVTM and CDR2 ANQGSEA. The CDR3 runs to 14 residues. The junction had 7 bases not matched to a gene; V was cut back by 5 bases and J by 6 bases. The CDR3 reads CSVTSGSRGDTQYF. The CDR3 DNA reads as TGCAGCGTTACTAGCGGGAGTCGCGGCGATACGCAGTATTTT.

As to this clone: Other DNA sequences in the sample encode the same CDR3. The chain uses TRBV7-9 and TRBJ1-2, with no clear D. Trimming shortened V by 1 base and J by 1 base, and 10 bases separated the two germline ends. The germline gives CDR1 SEHNR, CDR2 FQNEAQ (reference sequence). The CDR3 covers 15 residues. The CDR3 sequence is CASSLDRSINYGYTF. The CDR3 nucleotides are TGTGCCAGCAGCTTAGACCGCAGCATTAACTATGGCTACACCTTC. Together with reference TRBV7-9 and TRBJ1-2, the CDR3 gives the full variable domain: DTGVSQNPRHKITKRGQNVTFRCDPISEHNRLYWYRQTLGQGPEFLTYFQNEAQLEKSRLLSDRFSAERPKGSFSTLEIQRTEQGDSAMYLCASSLDRSINYGYTFGSGTRLTVV.

This clone was seen a few times. The chain has TRBV5-6 and TRBJ2-7; weak D call: TRBD1 (10 bases). Germline assignment: CDR1 SGHDT and CDR2 YYEEEE. V was cut by 9 bases and J by 3 bases, with 19 bases left in between. This CDR3 is built from 14 residues. The chain's CDR3 is CATRGGDRGYEQYF. The DNA for the CDR3 is TGTGCCACGCGCGGGGGGGACAGGGGCTACGAGCAGTACTTC.

This rearrangement joins TRBV7-6 to TRBJ2-7; unclear D gene. There are 14 residues in the CDR3. Per germline, CDR1 SGHVS and CDR2 FNYEAQ. Between the trimmed V and J ends, which lost 0 bases and 0 bases, there was a span of 6 bases. The CDR3 nucleotides are TGTGCCAGCAGCTTAGCGAAGAGCTCCTACGAGCAGTACTTC. This gives the protein CASSLAKSSYEQYF. The variable domain in full, completed from reference TRBV7-6 and TRBJ2-7, reads GAGVSQSPRYKVTKRGQDVALRCDPISGHVSLYWYRQALGQGPEFLTYFNYEAQQDKSGLPNDRFSAERPEGSISTLTIQRTEQRDSAMYRCASSLAKSSYEQYFGPGTRLTVT.

The chain carries TRBV9 and TRBJ2-7; 7 bases are shared with TRBD2. The CDR3 has 15 residues. Trimming at V came to 6 bases and at J to 0 bases, leaving 9 bases not matched to a gene. The germline gives CDR1 SGDLS, CDR2 YYNGEE. CDR3 bases: TGTGCCAGCACCCCTGATGCTAGCGGCTCCTACGAGCAGTACTTC. Its translation is CASTPDASGSYEQYF.

The rearrangement uses TRBV5-8 and TRBJ1-2, with D unresolved. This CDR3 is built from 13 residues. Trimming removed 2 bases from V and 4 bases from J, with 9 bases in between. Germline assignment: CDR1 SGHTS and CDR2 YDEGEE. CDR3 bases: TGTGCCAGCAGCTTAAACGTAGCCTATGGCTACACCTTC. Its translation is CASSLNVAYGYTF.

The V and J genes are TRBV5-5 and TRBJ1-4; D call uncertain. Germline V gene data show CDR1 as SGHKS and CDR2 as YYEKEE (reference sequence). V lost 3 bases to trimming and J lost 13 bases, with 19 bases between them. The CDR3 consists of 14 residues. In DNA form, the CDR3 reads TGTGCCAGCAGCTCCTCCGGGTCTTACTTGGGACTGTTTTTT. Encoded protein: CASSSSGSYLGLFF.

The rearrangement uses TRBV25-1 and TRBJ2-7; D ambiguous. Trimming cost V 5 bases and J 1 base, with 15 bases left between them. Germline V gene data show CDR1 as MGHDK and CDR2 as SYGVNS. The CDR3 is made up of 15 amino acids. The CDR3 protein is CASSRPGMGSYEQYF. The CDR3 DNA sequence: TGTGCCAGCAGTAGGCCAGGTATGGGATCCTACGAGCAGTACTTC.

This clone was picked up one time. The V and J genes are TRBV29-1 and TRBJ2-1; D uncertain. Trimming shortened V by 7 bases and J by 14 bases, and 18 bases separated the two germline ends. Germline V gives CDR1 SQVTM, CDR2 ANQGSEA. The CDR3 length is 11 residues. CDR3 residues: CSGTQAPWEFF. CDR3 DNA: TGCAGCGGTACCCAGGCGCCTTGGGAGTTCTTC.

The rearrangement uses TRBV29-1 and TRBJ1-1; possible D gene TRBD1, 6 bases. In germline, CDR1 is SQVTM, CDR2 ANQGSEA. The CDR3 sequence is 12 residues long. With 2 bases removed from V and 5 bases from J, the gap between germline ends came to 9 bases. CDR3: CSVETGLTEAFF. In DNA form, the CDR3 reads TGCAGCGTTGAAACAGGGCTGACTGAAGCTTTCTTT.

This clone has just one count. One end of the junction is discordant with germline, which a read error may explain. The chain recombines TRBV12-5 with TRBJ1-1, with 8 bases identical to TRBD1. This CDR3 has 14 residues. Germline V gives CDR1 LGHNT, CDR2 FRNRAP. CDR3: CASALTGEGTEAFF. The DNA of the CDR3 is TGTGCTAGTGCTTTGACAGGGGAAGGCACTGAAGCTTTCTTT.

The chain joins TRBV27 to TRBJ2-3; 7 positions match TRBD1. This CDR3 comprises 17 residues. The J segment lost 6 bases and the V segment lost 5 bases, leaving 17 bases of the junction unmatched. The germline V gene has CDR1 MNHEY and CDR2 SMNVEV (reference sequence). The CDR3 DNA follows: TGTGCCAGCAGTGAGGTTGGACAGGTGTCAAAAAAGGATACGCAGTATTTT. Translating gives CASSEVGQVSKKDTQYF.

The J gene is TRBJ2-2, the V gene TRBV7-9, with 10 bases fitting TRBD2. Trimming cost V 3 bases and J 1 base; bases outside gene matches: 2. This CDR3 has 16 amino acids. Germline CDR1 is SEHNR and CDR2 is FQNEAQ (reference sequence). The CDR3 bases are TGTGCCAGCAGCTTTGGACTAGCGGAGAACACCGGGGAGCTGTTTTTT. Encoded protein: CASSFGLAENTGELFF.

This clone was observed a single time. V and J are TRBV7-9 and TRBJ2-7; 9 positions agree with TRBD2. Germline V gene sequence: CDR1 SEHNR, CDR2 FQNEAQ (reference sequence). Unmatched junction bases numbered 6, after V lost 2 bases and J lost 7 bases. The CDR3 has 14 amino acids. The CDR3 reads CASSLPRGRAEQYF. The CDR3 region has the DNA TGTGCCAGCAGCTTACCCCGCGGGAGGGCAGAGCAGTACTTC. Full variable domain (outside the CDR3, taken from reference TRBV7-9 and TRBJ2-7): DTGVSQNPRHKITKRGQNVTFRCDPISEHNRLYWYRQTLGQGPEFLTYFQNEAQLEKSRLLSDRFSAERPKGSFSTLEIQRTEQGDSAMYLCASSLPRGRAEQYFGPGTRLTVT.

The genes are TRBV19 and TRBJ2-7; maybe TRBD1 (5 bases). The CDR3 contains 15 residues. The V end lost 3 bases, the J end lost 2 bases, and 14 bases lay between the germline ends. Germline V gene lookup returns CDR1 LNHDA and CDR2 SQIVND (reference sequence). The CDR3 DNA reads TGTGCCAGTAGTATGGGGCCAGACGGTACCTACGAGCAGTACTTC. Encoded protein: CASSMGPDGTYEQYF.

The chain employs TRBV11-2 and TRBJ2-5; D is possibly TRBD1 (5 bases). V was pared by 5 bases and J by 2 bases, with 12 bases between. The CDR3 is 14 residues long. Germline CDR1 and CDR2: SGHAT and FQNNGV. The CDR3 here is CASSLRQGQETQYF. The CDR3 DNA follows: TGTGCCAGCAGCCTTAGGCAGGGTCAAGAGACCCAGTACTTC. The full variable domain, in which reference TRBV11-2 and TRBJ2-5 provide the parts outside the CDR3, is EAGVAQSPRYKIIEKRQSVAFWCNPISGHATLYWYQQILGQGPKLLIQFQNNGVVDDSQLPKDRFSAERLKGVDSTLKIQPAKLEDSAVYLCASSLRQGQETQYFGPGTRLLVL.

This chain joins TRBV11-2 and TRBJ1-5; possible D gene TRBD1, 6 bases. Looked up from germline, CDR1 is SGHAT and CDR2 is FQNNGV. This CDR3 is 16 amino acids long. V was clipped by 1 base and J by 0 bases, with 10 bases between them. CDR3 in amino acids: CASSLGGRGSNQPQHF. The CDR3, as DNA: TGTGCCAGCAGCTTAGGGGGGCGCGGTAGCAATCAGCCCCAGCATTTT.